A selection of T cell receptor beta chains follows, all from one sample in a study of T-cell reconstitution after alpha-beta-depleted transplantation in children. TCRdb independently ran MiXCR on the PCR reads; one entry per CDR3 protein. The sample shows approximately 110,000 distinct CDR3 sequences, approximately 22% of them seen only once. Sequenced material: PBMCs, mostly from graft donor cells, taken 180 days after TCRalphabeta/CD19-depleted stem cell transplant. The receptors originated from a male patient aged 2 to 9 who had a stem cell transplant for chronic granulomatous disease, so the T cells may come from the graft donor. The CDR3 runs from the conserved cysteine through the conserved F or W. The order of the fields is CDR3 protein, D gene, V gene, J gene. D genes are given only for firm matches.

cdr3_aa: CASSLRSTAGELFF; d_call: NA; v_call: TRBV7-2; j_call: TRBJ2-2
cdr3_aa: CAGSPSNRQHTEAFF; d_call: NA; v_call: TRBV18; j_call: TRBJ1-1
cdr3_aa: CSARDSRTSGYNEQFF; d_call: TRBD2; v_call: TRBV20-1; j_call: TRBJ2-1
cdr3_aa: CASLPEFANTGELFF; d_call: NA; v_call: TRBV7-8; j_call: TRBJ2-2
cdr3_aa: CSARDLKGVNYEQYF; d_call: NA; v_call: TRBV20-1; j_call: TRBJ2-7
cdr3_aa: CASSPLTSGGTDTQYF; d_call: TRBD2; v_call: TRBV18; j_call: TRBJ2-3
cdr3_aa: CASSPSIGNEQFF; d_call: NA; v_call: TRBV18; j_call: TRBJ2-1
cdr3_aa: CASSSATLSTDTQYF; d_call: NA; v_call: TRBV6-5; j_call: TRBJ2-3
cdr3_aa: CASTFDGGVLAYNEQFF; d_call: NA; v_call: TRBV4-2; j_call: TRBJ2-1
cdr3_aa: CASSLRQGNTEAFF; d_call: TRBD1; v_call: TRBV12-3/TRBV12-4; j_call: TRBJ1-1
cdr3_aa: CASSLAARPNEKLFF; d_call: NA; v_call: TRBV7-9; j_call: TRBJ1-4
cdr3_aa: CSAALTGGNEQFF; d_call: TRBD1; v_call: TRBV20-1; j_call: TRBJ2-1
cdr3_aa: CASSFRTALNTEAFF; d_call: NA; v_call: TRBV12-3/TRBV12-4; j_call: TRBJ1-1
cdr3_aa: CSAVERQETQYF; d_call: NA; v_call: TRBV20-1; j_call: TRBJ2-5
cdr3_aa: CASSLDFTGEQFF; d_call: NA; v_call: TRBV7-2; j_call: TRBJ2-1
cdr3_aa: CASSPGTEIFYEQYF; d_call: TRBD1; v_call: TRBV6-5; j_call: TRBJ2-7
cdr3_aa: CASSLVSGPTEAFF; d_call: NA; v_call: TRBV5-1; j_call: TRBJ1-1
cdr3_aa: CASSADLQETQYF; d_call: NA; v_call: TRBV5-1; j_call: TRBJ2-5
cdr3_aa: CASSPKSRGQPQHF; d_call: NA; v_call: TRBV5-5; j_call: TRBJ1-5
cdr3_aa: CASSPGRFCVTEAFF; d_call: NA; v_call: TRBV5-5; j_call: TRBJ1-1
cdr3_aa: CASSLGDRLLLEETQYF; d_call: NA; v_call: TRBV5-1; j_call: TRBJ2-5
cdr3_aa: CASSRRLAGDTDTQYF; d_call: TRBD2; v_call: TRBV5-1; j_call: TRBJ2-3
cdr3_aa: CASSLAESTDTQYF; d_call: NA; v_call: TRBV7-2; j_call: TRBJ2-3
cdr3_aa: CASTPRLAGSGETQYF; d_call: TRBD2; v_call: TRBV6-1; j_call: TRBJ2-5
cdr3_aa: CASSQVGKGNGYTF; d_call: NA; v_call: TRBV4-3; j_call: TRBJ1-2
cdr3_aa: CASGLSLVIETQYF; d_call: NA; v_call: TRBV12-5; j_call: TRBJ2-5
cdr3_aa: CASSLGVGIGDTQYF; d_call: NA; v_call: TRBV5-1; j_call: TRBJ2-3
cdr3_aa: CASSLVVVSSNQPQHF; d_call: NA; v_call: TRBV5-5; j_call: TRBJ1-5
cdr3_aa: CSVATVSYEQYF; d_call: NA; v_call: TRBV29-1; j_call: TRBJ2-7
cdr3_aa: CASSLSWGLLTGANVLTF; d_call: NA; v_call: TRBV12-3/TRBV12-4; j_call: TRBJ2-6
cdr3_aa: CASSLALRDQPQHF; d_call: NA; v_call: TRBV12-3/TRBV12-4; j_call: TRBJ1-5
cdr3_aa: CASSLKKGRPLYNYGYTF; d_call: NA; v_call: TRBV7-3; j_call: TRBJ1-2
cdr3_aa: CASSRTSGGDTQYF; d_call: TRBD2; v_call: TRBV7-6; j_call: TRBJ2-3
cdr3_aa: CASSSRGREFF; d_call: TRBD1; v_call: TRBV7-2; j_call: TRBJ2-1
cdr3_aa: CAISESGTGRETQYF; d_call: TRBD1; v_call: TRBV10-3; j_call: TRBJ2-5
cdr3_aa: CASSQVTTGPGYTF; d_call: TRBD1; v_call: TRBV4-1; j_call: TRBJ1-2
cdr3_aa: CASSLNDIATGELFF; d_call: NA; v_call: TRBV6-4; j_call: TRBJ2-2
cdr3_aa: CASSSTGNQPQHF; d_call: TRBD1; v_call: TRBV7-8; j_call: TRBJ1-5
cdr3_aa: CSVEDVHSGDRVGYGYTF; d_call: TRBD1; v_call: TRBV29-1; j_call: TRBJ1-2
cdr3_aa: CASSFSLYTDTQYF; d_call: NA; v_call: TRBV5-1; j_call: TRBJ2-3